These 2 T cell receptor beta chains were sequenced from one sample in a study of blood T cells in healthy people across ages. Through a sample-barcoded 5' primer and a J-beta primer mix, a second PCR was run for roughly 7 to 11 cycles. TCRdb re-analysed the 5' RACE reads in MiXCR, keeping a single row per CDR3 protein. The sample lists 1.5 million to 2 million distinct CDR3 sequences; 28% were seen once. Sequencing was done on a sample of blood. These receptors all stem from a young woman in good health.

V and J are TRBV2 and TRBJ2-6, with a weak D call TRBD2 (5 bases). The CDR3 is made up of 16 amino acids. The V end was cut by 4 bases, the J end by 4 bases, with 14 bases between. Per germline, CDR1 SNHLY and CDR2 FYNNEI. CDR3: CASSVVRRAGANVLTF. The DNA for the CDR3 is TGTGCCAGCAGTGTAGTTCGGCGGGCGGGGGCCAACGTCCTGACTTTC. Full variable domain (remainder filled in from reference TRBV2 and TRBJ2-6): EPEVTQTPSHQVTQMGQEVILRCVPISNHLYFYWYRQILGQKVEFLVSFYNNEISEKSEIFDDQFSVERPDGSNFTLKIRSTKLEDSAMYFCASSVVRRAGANVLTFGAGSRLTVL.

A few counts support this clonotype. The rearrangement joins TRBV20-1 to TRBJ2-4, with D possibly being TRBD2 (5 bases). The V end was cut by 1 base, the J end by 13 bases, with 14 bases between. This CDR3 region has 12 residues. Germline V gene lookup returns CDR1 DFQATT and CDR2 SNEGSKA (reference sequence). The CDR3 region has the DNA TGCAGTGCTAGAGCGACGGGGATTGAGCAGTACTTC. Translating gives CSARATGIEQYF.